The next 3 T cell receptor beta chains were all read from a single sample in a study of T cells expressing NK-cell markers. Each CDR3 protein gets one entry in TCRdb, which reprocessed the 5' RACE reads and gives no DNA. Its clone listing holds under 200,000 distinct CDR3 sequences. The sequencing sample was made of blood T cells: a sorted CD56 or NKG2C T cell subset, CD4+ or CD8+ T cells, or bulk PBMC T cells (not recorded which). Every receptor here comes from a woman between 18 and 70 years old in good health.

The V gene is TRBV5-1, the J gene TRBJ2-3. Looked up from germline, CDR1 is SGHRS and CDR2 is YFSETQ. The CDR3 is made up of 13 amino acids. CDR3 protein: CASSEEHADTQYF.

The rearrangement links TRBV12-3 or TRBV12-4 to TRBJ2-7. The CDR3 sequence is 11 residues long. The CDR3 loop is CASSSFYEQYF.

V is TRBV6-1 and J is TRBJ1-5; without DNA, the TCRdb call of TRBD1 cannot be checked. The CDR3 consists of 14 residues. The V gene's germline CDR1 is MNHNS and CDR2 SASEGT. The CDR3 sequence is CASTSGWGDQPQHF.